This T cell receptor beta chain was profiled in a study of blood T cell repertoires in COVID-19. About the research overall: PBMCs, B-cell-depleted T cells, or T cells were the source of the cDNA or gDNA that made up the material.

CDR3 length equals 14 residues. The germline V gene has CDR1 LGHNA and CDR2 YNFKEQ. The V and J ends lost 1 base and 6 bases respectively, with 11 bases between them. Original processing methods: Estimation of nucleated cell counts was performed using reference gene primer amplification. This table comes from immunoSEQ multiplex PCR, and its TCRdb copy is limited to in-frame clones, with some not included. V, J and clone size are taken as reported in that table, and D and trimming were inferred from the DNA itself. The sample includes 70,000 to 90,000 clones, roughly four fifths seen only once; the top ten take 1.2%.

Sequencing was performed on peripheral blood. V is TRBV4-2 and J is TRBJ2-3, with a tentative D call TRBD2 (6 bases). This sequence was found in an elderly woman with acute or convalescent COVID-19. The DNA of the CDR3 is TGTGCCAGCAGCCAAGGCGGAGGGGTGGATACGCAGTATTTT. The encoded protein is CASSQGGGVDTQYF.